One sample yielded the 20 T cell receptor beta chains listed below, sequenced in a study of blood T cell repertoires in COVID-19. Profiled with immunoSEQ multiplex PCR; TCRdb holds only in-frame clones, not every one. This sample has about 36,000 clones, with roughly 80% found just once. The sample comprised peripheral blood. The receptor set was obtained from a man between 60 and 70 years old with active COVID-19.

J is TRBJ2-3 and V is TRBV11-2, with D maybe TRBD2 (6 bases). The CDR3 is 14 amino acids. V was pared by 5 bases and J by 6 bases, with 15 bases between. Germline V gives CDR1 SGHAT, CDR2 FQNNGV. This CDR3 is CASSRETGRDTQYF. The CDR3 region has the DNA TGTGCCAGCAGCCGGGAAACGGGGAGGGATACGCAGTATTTT. The full variable domain, with the rest looked up from reference TRBV11-2 and TRBJ2-3, is EAGVAQSPRYKIIEKRQSVAFWCNPISGHATLYWYQQILGQGPKLLIQFQNNGVVDDSQLPKDRFSAERLKGVDSTLKIQPAKLEDSAVYLCASSRETGRDTQYFGPGTRLTVL.

The chain combines TRBV7-3 with TRBJ1-5; TRBD1 aligns across 9 bases. With 5 bases clipped from V and 7 bases from J, the junction kept 3 bases outside the gene matches. The CDR3 is 13 amino acids. Looked up from germline, CDR1 is SGHTA and CDR2 is FQGTGA. The CDR3 here is CASSRQGGQPQHF. CDR3 nucleotide sequence: TGTGCCAGCAGCCGACAGGGGGGGCAGCCCCAGCATTTT.

The gene calls are TRBV5-1 and TRBJ1-1, with D perhaps matching TRBD1 (6 bases). This CDR3 contains 15 residues. The V and J ends lost 3 bases and 1 base respectively, with 13 bases between them. Germline CDR1 reads SGHRS; CDR2 reads YFSETQ. The CDR3 nucleotides read TGCGCCAGCAGCTGGAGCCGACAGGCGAACACTGAAGCTTTCTTT. Amino acid sequence: CASSWSRQANTEAFF.

This rearrangement joins TRBV30 to TRBJ2-7; TRBD1 is a possible D gene (7 bases). The CDR3 length is 12 residues. V gave up 7 bases and J gave up 8 bases, with 18 bases separating them. Germline V CDR1 and CDR2: GTSNPN, SVGIG (reference sequence). CDR3 sequence reads: CASGGQGLKQYF. CDR3 DNA: TGTGCCTCAGGGGGGCAGGGCCTCAAGCAGTACTTC.

The chain has TRBV2 and TRBJ2-5; 8 bases are shared with TRBD2. From germline, CDR1 is SNHLY and CDR2 FYNNEI. The CDR3 loop spans 13 amino acids. Losses at the gene ends were 4 bases for V and 5 bases for J; bases not matched to a gene: 3. The CDR3 here is CASSGERGETQYF. CDR3 sequence (DNA): TGTGCCAGCAGTGGCGAGCGGGGGGAGACCCAGTACTTC.

The V call is TRBV29-1, the J call TRBJ2-1; 8 nucleotides match TRBD2. V shed 5 bases and J 10 bases; nucleotides not matched to a gene: 4. Germline CDR1 SQVTM, CDR2 ANQGSEA. The CDR3 sequence is 11 residues long. The CDR3 sequence: CSVLRGGEQFF. CDR3 nucleotide sequence: TGCAGCGTTCTACGGGGGGGAGAGCAGTTCTTC.

The rearrangement links TRBV7-2 to TRBJ2-1; D is unresolved. The germline CDR1 and CDR2 sequences are SGHTA and FQGNSA. The CDR3 is 13 amino acids. Trimming took off 1 base at V and 4 bases at J, with 5 bases between the two ends. CDR3 region: CASSLGAYNEQFF. In nucleotides, the CDR3 is TGTGCCAGCAGCTTAGGAGCGTACAATGAGCAGTTCTTC.

The chain couples TRBV29-1 to TRBJ1-1; a weak D match, TRBD1 (6 bases). Germline loops: CDR1 SQVTM, CDR2 ANQGSEA. The CDR3 contains 12 residues. V was clipped by 3 bases and J by 7 bases, with 12 bases between them. This CDR3 reads CSVEGGRSEAFF. CDR3 sequence (DNA): TGCAGCGTTGAGGGGGGGCGAAGTGAAGCTTTCTTT.

V gene TRBV28 combines with J gene TRBJ1-6; no clear D. V dropped 2 bases and J dropped 8 bases, with 10 bases sitting between them. Germline-derived CDR1 and CDR2 are MDHEN and SYDVKM. CDR3 length equals 14 residues. CDR3 DNA sequence: TGTGCCAGCAGTTTAGGCAGGAGGGATTCACCCCTCCACTTT. This gives the protein CASSLGRRDSPLHF.

The chain employs TRBV4-3 and TRBJ2-1, with 10 bases aligning to TRBD2. The V gene's germline CDR1 is LGHNA and CDR2 YSLEER. There are 16 residues in the CDR3. Unmatched junction bases numbered 7, after V lost 0 bases and J lost 8 bases. The CDR3 DNA follows: TGCGCCAGCAGCCAAGATTCGCCTAGCGGGAGCTATGAGCAGTTCTTC. Its protein product is CASSQDSPSGSYEQFF.

The V and J genes are TRBV10-1 and TRBJ1-3; D is unclear. This CDR3 has 12 amino acids. V was shortened by 7 bases and J by 2 bases, with 6 bases between the two germline ends. Germline assignment: CDR1 WNHNN and CDR2 SYGVQD (reference sequence). Here the CDR3 reads CASMGPGNTIYF. The CDR3 region has the DNA TGCGCCAGCATGGGCCCTGGAAACACCATATATTTT.

This chain joins TRBV7-9 and TRBJ2-5, with D maybe TRBD1 (7 bases). Trimming removed 3 bases from V and 5 bases from J, with 10 bases in between. The germline V gene has CDR1 SEHNR and CDR2 FQNEAQ (reference sequence). CDR3 size: 13 residues. In DNA form, the CDR3 reads TGTGCCAGCAGCTTCTCAGGGGGGGAGACCCAGTACTTC. This encodes CASSFSGGETQYF. Variable domain in full (rest from reference TRBV7-9 and TRBJ2-5): DTGVSQNPRHKITKRGQNVTFRCDPISEHNRLYWYRQTLGQGPEFLTYFQNEAQLEKSRLLSDRFSAERPKGSFSTLEIQRTEQGDSAMYLCASSFSGGETQYFGPGTRLLVL.

The V call is TRBV30, the J call TRBJ1-1, with D hard to call. Trimming pared 2 bases from V and 6 bases from J, leaving 10 bases between. Per germline, CDR1 GTSNPN and CDR2 SVGIG (reference sequence). The CDR3 is made up of 12 amino acids. Here the CDR3 reads CAWSSLISEAFF. In DNA, the CDR3 is TGTGCCTGGAGTTCGTTAATATCTGAAGCTTTCTTT.

The chain links TRBV18 to TRBJ1-2; TRBD1 matches at 9 bases. Per germline, CDR1 KGHSH and CDR2 LQKENI. The V and J ends lost 0 bases and 0 bases, in that order; junction bases with no gene match: 5. The CDR3 sequence is 17 residues long. The CDR3 DNA reads TGTGCCAGCTCACCACCGACGACAGGGGGACCTAACTATGGCTACACCTTC. Amino acids: CASSPPTTGGPNYGYTF.

The chain combines TRBV5-8 with TRBJ2-7; tentative D call: TRBD2 (5 bases). The CDR3 contains 13 residues. Deletions cut 1 base from V and 6 bases from J, with 11 bases between. The germline gives CDR1 SGHTS, CDR2 YDEGEE. CDR3 region: CASSLSGPAEQYF. CDR3 nucleotide sequence: TGTGCCAGCAGCTTGAGCGGCCCCGCCGAGCAGTACTTC.

The chain joins TRBV18 to TRBJ2-5; D is possibly TRBD1 (6 bases). Looked up from germline, CDR1 is KGHSH and CDR2 is LQKENI. The CDR3 is 14 amino acids. V lost 5 bases and J 5 bases, leaving 15 bases between the germline ends. The CDR3 reads CASSETGSLETQYF. The CDR3 region has the DNA TGTGCCAGCTCAGAAACAGGGAGCCTTGAGACCCAGTACTTC.

The J gene is TRBJ2-7, the V gene TRBV6-4, with TRBD2 as a possible D gene (5 bases). V was cut by 11 bases and J by 7 bases, with 6 bases left in between. CDR1 and CDR2 (germline): MRHNA, SNTAGT. The CDR3 sequence is 8 residues long. The CDR3 coding sequence is TGTGCCCCGGGGGAGCAGTACTTC. This codes for CAPGEQYF.

V is TRBV28 and J is TRBJ1-1, with D possibly being TRBD1 (5 bases). Germline V gives CDR1 MDHEN, CDR2 SYDVKM. This CDR3 spans 15 amino acids. Deletions cut 2 bases from V and 3 bases from J, with 13 bases between. The CDR3 DNA is TGTGCCAGCAGTTTAAGGGCTCGGGGGGACACTGAAGCTTTCTTT. Amino acid sequence: CASSLRARGDTEAFF.

V usage is TRBV5-4 and J usage is TRBJ1-2; D possibly corresponds to TRBD1 (5 bases). The CDR3 is 15 amino acids. Trimming left V 0 bases short and J 8 bases short, with 17 bases between. CDR1 is SGHNT and CDR2 is YYREEE in the germline V gene (reference sequence). CDR3 bases: TGTGCCAGCAGCTTGGACGGGGGGTATGCGGGAGGCTACACCTTC. Its translation is CASSLDGGYAGGYTF.

The V and J genes are TRBV21-1 and TRBJ2-4; no check of the table's D call, TRBD2, against the DNA was made. TRBV21-1 is noted as a pseudogene. The length of the CDR3 is 17 residues. The CDR3 DNA sequence: TGTGCCAGCAGCAAAGTGGGGGGGACAATAGCCAAAAACATTCAGTACTTC. Its translation: CASSKVGGTIAKNIQYF.